The 21 T cell receptor delta chains below come from one sample, sequenced in a study of Vδ1+ human thymocytes (dated by TCRdb to between 2018 and 2020). Study-wide conclusions, independent of this receptor: In contrast to oligoclonal peripheral blood repertoires, thymic TRG and TRD repertoires appeared to be highly polyclonal with Gaussian CDR3 length distributions.

TCRdb lists the instrument as Illumina MiSeq. RNA was extracted with the RNeasy mini kit and reverse transcribed using Superscript III. Multiplex PCR was used to generate CDR3 amplicons, with pooled V-gene forward primers and a constant-region reverse primer carrying Illumina adaptor overhangs. The public reads were reprocessed by TCRdb using CATT, and rows of matching DNA were later combined. Present in this sample are more than 50,000 delta-chain clones, less than 20% of which were seen just once. The leading ten clones occupy approximately 0.5% of the sample. For these TCRs, the target antigens are not known. The specimen sequenced was Vdelta1+ gamma-delta thymocytes from the thymus. The meaning of the sample's cell subset or site label: FACS-sorted CD3+ TCRalphabeta- TCRVdelta1+ TCRVdelta2- thymocytes. These receptor sequences come from a boy in the first two years of life who had congenital heart surgery.

This clone was picked up a small number of times. The genes are TRDV1 and TRDJ1; D unresolved. Germline CDR1 is TSWWSYY and CDR2 is QGS. V was pared by 5 bases and J by 0 bases, with 13 bases between. There are 15 residues in the CDR3. In DNA, the CDR3 is TGTGCTCTTGGGCAGCCGTCCCCCCACACCGATAAACTCATCTTT. Protein product: CALGQPSPHTDKLIF.

On this clone: Different DNA sequences within this sample yield the same CDR3. The J gene is TRDJ1, the V gene TRDV1; 12 bases are a match to TRDD3. Germline CDR1 TSWWSYY, CDR2 QGS. The CDR3 loop spans 20 amino acids. V lost 5 bases to trimming and J lost 0 bases; unmatched junction nucleotides: 16. In nucleotides, the CDR3 is TGTGCTCTTGGGCCTCCGGGCCCACACTGGGGGATACATAACACCGATAAACTCATCTTT. Translating it yields CALGPPGPHWGIHNTDKLIF.

This clone was counted between two and nine times. The chain employs TRDV1 and TRDJ1; TRDD3 agrees at 10 bases. V lost 4 bases, J lost 0 bases, and 35 bases stayed unmatched. The CDR3 is made up of 26 amino acids. Germline CDR1 reads TSWWSYY; CDR2 reads QGS. CDR3 loop: CALGGGPPDWWGIPPSTYRYTDKLIF. The CDR3 DNA reads as TGTGCTCTTGGGGGAGGCCCTCCGGACTGGTGGGGGATACCCCCCAGCACTTATAGGTACACCGATAAACTCATCTTT.

The genes are TRDV1 and TRDJ1, with 13 bases that match TRDD3. V gave up 1 base and J gave up 3 bases; unmatched junction bases: 20. The CDR3 covers 22 residues. Per the germline V gene, CDR1 is TSWWSYY and CDR2 is QGS. In DNA form, the CDR3 reads TGTGCTCTTGGGGAACCCGAAATCCCCCTCTCCGTACTGGGGGATACGCCCGATAAACTCATCTTT. Translated: CALGEPEIPLSVLGDTPDKLIF.

The chain links TRDV1 to TRDJ1, with D uncertain. The V gene lost 4 bases and the J gene lost 0 bases, with 12 bases spanning the gap. The CDR3 loop spans 15 amino acids. CDR1 and CDR2 from the germline V gene are TSWWSYY and QGS. CDR3 loop: CALGVRPWYTDKLIF. The CDR3 nucleotides read TGTGCTCTTGGGGTCCGTCCTTGGTACACCGATAAACTCATCTTT.

This chain joins TRDV1 and TRDJ1; D unclear. V lost 3 bases to trimming and J lost 2 bases, with 34 bases between them. Germline V gene data show CDR1 as TSWWSYY and CDR2 as QGS. The CDR3 is 22 amino acids. CDR3 residues: CALGDLGLLYYSRRIRTDKLIF. The CDR3, as DNA: TGTGCTCTTGGGGATCTAGGGCTCCTTTACTACTCTAGAAGGATCAGGACCGATAAACTCATCTTT.

This clone was counted a few times. The chain has TRDV1 and TRDJ1; TRDD3 agrees at 10 bases. The trim removed 5 bases at V and 0 bases at J, leaving 21 bases unmatched. Germline V CDR1 and CDR2: TSWWSYY, QGS. CDR3 length equals 21 residues. The CDR3 region has the DNA TGTGCTCTTGGGCATCCACCCCCGAATCTGGGGGATAACCCCTACACCGATAAACTCATCTTT. Translating gives CALGHPPPNLGDNPYTDKLIF.

The chain has TRDV1 and TRDJ1; D gene uncertain. CDR1 TSWWSYY and CDR2 QGS come from the germline V gene. Trimming cost V 4 bases and J 2 bases, with 8 bases left between them. CDR3 length equals 13 residues. This CDR3 is CALGGDRTDKLIF. CDR3 nucleotide sequence: TGTGCTCTTGGGGGTGATAGAACCGATAAACTCATCTTT.

The chain joins TRDV1 to TRDJ1, with 12 bases aligning to TRDD3. The CDR3 spans 17 residues. Trimming cost V 1 base and J 0 bases; bases outside gene matches: 3. From germline, CDR1 is TSWWSYY and CDR2 QGS. CDR3 residues: CALGERWGIRHTDKLIF. The CDR3 nucleotides read TGTGCTCTTGGGGAACGCTGGGGGATACGGCACACCGATAAACTCATCTTT.

The chain is built from TRDV1 and TRDJ1; D is uncertain. This CDR3 is built from 17 residues. Trimming took off 0 bases at V and 0 bases at J, with 14 bases between the two ends. The germline V gene has CDR1 TSWWSYY and CDR2 QGS. The CDR3 DNA follows: TGTGCTCTTGGGGAACTATCTCCTCCGGCGCACACCGATAAACTCATCTTT. Protein: CALGELSPPAHTDKLIF.

This clone turned up a few times. This chain links TRDV1 with TRDJ1, with TRDD3 matching over 8 bases. Losses at the gene ends were 0 bases for V and 0 bases for J; bases not matched to a gene: 18. The CDR3 spans 21 residues. CDR1 is TSWWSYY and CDR2 is QGS in the germline V gene. The CDR3 bases are TGTGCTCTTGGGGAACTAAATCCTACCGTTCACTGGGGGCCTTACACCGATAAACTCATCTTT. Amino acid sequence: CALGELNPTVHWGPYTDKLIF.

The sample holds a few counts of this clone. The chain links TRDV1 to TRDJ1, with 8 bases that match TRDD3. The ends lost 5 bases at V and 4 bases at J; junction bases unmatched: 6. This CDR3 spans 14 amino acids. The germline CDR1 and CDR2 sequences are TSWWSYY and QGS. CDR3 DNA sequence: TGTGCTCTTGGGTACTGGGGGGGGCACGATAAACTCATCTTT. Translation gives CALGYWGGHDKLIF.

This clone counts as medium-sized (0.01 to 0.1%). This chain joins TRDV2 and TRDJ1; D gene uncertain. Per germline, CDR1 GEAIGNYY and CDR2 EKD. The CDR3 has 18 amino acids. Trimming shortened V by 0 bases and J by 0 bases, and 19 bases separated the two germline ends. The CDR3 coding sequence is TGTGCCTGTGACACCGGCCTGGACGCCCACCTAAACACCGATAAACTCATCTTT. As protein: CACDTGLDAHLNTDKLIF.

V is TRDV1 and J is TRDJ1, with 9 positions matching TRDD3. Germline V gene data show CDR1 as TSWWSYY and CDR2 as QGS. The CDR3 sequence is 18 residues long. J gave up 0 bases and V 0 bases, and 8 bases lay outside the gene matches. The CDR3 bases are TGTGCTCTTGGGGAACTAAGGGCTGGGGGATCCTACACCGATAAACTCATCTTT. This sequence encodes CALGELRAGGSYTDKLIF.

The sample holds a few counts of this clone. The chain joins TRDV1 to TRDJ1; D may correspond to TRDD2 or TRDD3 (7 bases each). Trimming left V 2 bases short and J 0 bases short, with 28 bases between. The CDR3 totals 21 residues. The germline V gene has CDR1 TSWWSYY and CDR2 QGS. CDR3 loop: CALGEIFLPSWGDLYTDKLIF. In DNA, the CDR3 is TGTGCTCTTGGGGAAATCTTTCTGCCTTCCTGGGGGGACTTGTACACCGATAAACTCATCTTT.

By share, this clone counts as medium-sized. The rearrangement links TRAV29/DV5 to TRDJ1; D uncertain. The CDR3 has 12 amino acids. The germline V gene has CDR1 NSMFDY and CDR2 ISSIKDK. CDR3 coding DNA: TGTGCCGATGAAAGGTGGACCGATAAACTCATCTTT. Its translation is CADERWTDKLIF.

The chain carries TRDV1 and TRDJ1, with 8 bases lining up with TRDD3. Germline trimming cut 0 bases from V and 1 base from J; bases unmatched to any gene: 13. The germline gives CDR1 TSWWSYY, CDR2 QGS. The CDR3 covers 19 residues. The CDR3: CALGELYSGSGIRTDKLIF. CDR3 bases: TGTGCTCTTGGGGAACTTTATAGTGGTAGTGGGATACGCACCGATAAACTCATCTTT.

Details on this clone: Other nucleotide sequences in the sample specify the same CDR3. The rearrangement joins TRDV2 to TRDJ1, with D possibly matching TRDD3 (5 bases). The length of the CDR3 is 16 residues. Per the germline V gene, CDR1 is GEAIGNYY and CDR2 is EKD. The germline V and J ends were trimmed by 3 bases and 8 bases, with 24 bases remaining between them. The CDR3 sequence: CACDEGPRDRIWKLIF. CDR3 coding DNA: TGTGCCTGTGACGAGGGACCACGCGACCGGATATGGAAACTCATCTTT.

The J gene is TRDJ1, the V gene TRDV1; 13 bases line up with TRDD3. This CDR3 has 19 amino acids. Unmatched junction bases numbered 10, after V lost 3 bases and J lost 0 bases. Looked up from germline, CDR1 is TSWWSYY and CDR2 is QGS. The CDR3 coding sequence is TGTGCTCTTGGGGATCCGTACTGGGGGATACGACAGTACACCGATAAACTCATCTTT. Translating it yields CALGDPYWGIRQYTDKLIF.

Of note for this clone: Other DNA variants within this sample encode the same CDR3. The chain carries TRDV1 and TRDJ1, with 7 bases identical to TRDD3. The V segment lost 1 base and the J segment 4 bases; nucleotides outside the gene matches: 12. This CDR3 is built from 17 residues. Germline lookup yields CDR1 TSWWSYY and CDR2 QGS. CDR3 amino acids: CALGEPSGGGCGDKLIF. CDR3 nucleotides: TGTGCTCTTGGGGAACCGTCGGGCGGGGGATGCGGCGATAAACTCATCTTT.

The rearrangement uses TRDV1 and TRDJ1; D could derive from TRDD2 or TRDD3 (5 bases each). V was clipped by 4 bases and J by 0 bases, with 27 bases between them. From germline, CDR1 is TSWWSYY and CDR2 QGS. The CDR3 has 20 amino acids. The CDR3 DNA reads TGTGCTCTTGGGGCACCTTCGACTTACAGAGGGATTCTTTACACCGATAAACTCATCTTT. As protein: CALGAPSTYRGILYTDKLIF.